The next 2 T cell receptor beta chains were all read from a single sample in a study of spatial heterogeneity in lung cancer. The time point here: sample taken at primary tumor resection. Whole RNA obtained from tumor, nontumor lung or frozen PBMC underwent sequencing without sorting. TCRdb fed the 5' RACE reads into MiXCR, producing one record per CDR3 protein. The table shows tens of thousands of distinct CDR3 sequences, with 9.5% to 15% occurring only once. The sample consisted of PBMCs, taken at surgery. The source is a male donor with early-stage non-small cell lung cancer.

The chain combines TRBV5-5 with TRBJ1-1; D remains unclear. Trimming removed 6 bases at V and 0 bases at J, with 15 bases between. Germline values: CDR1 SGHKS, CDR2 YYEKEE (reference sequence). The CDR3 has 15 amino acids. The CDR3 DNA follows: TGTGCCAGCACCTTTGGAACAGAAATGAACACTGAAGCTTTCTTT. Protein sequence: CASTFGTEMNTEAFF.

This rearrangement joins TRBV27 to TRBJ2-1, with D perhaps TRBD1 (6 bases). V lost 7 bases and J lost 3, with 19 bases in between. This CDR3 contains 16 residues. The germline V gene encodes CDR1 MNHEY and CDR2 SMNVEV (reference sequence). As DNA, the CDR3 is TGTGCCAGCAACCCCAGGGGTGACCGATTCTACAATGAGCAGTTCTTC. Translated: CASNPRGDRFYNEQFF.